These T cell receptor beta chains were read from a single sample in a study of regulatory T cells in long-lasting Graves disease. From the multiplex PCR reads, TCRdb called clonotypes with MiXCR, one entry per CDR3 protein. The sample carries roughly 250,000 distinct CDR3 sequences, around 18% recorded once. This sample also belongs to another study, concerning T cells in Graves' hyperthyroidism and ophthalmopathy.

The source material was peripheral blood mononuclear cells (PBMCs), sampled at new diagnosis, from a patient treated with antithyroid drugs. The receptors stem from a woman under 40 with Graves disease. Both conserved end residues are part of each CDR3. D genes are given only for firm matches. Expanded clones are given a class, and other clones once, few, many or no size at all.

many	TRBV2	TRBJ1-6	.	TGTGCCAGCAGCTTGAGTATCAGTTCACCCCTCCACTTT	CASSLSISSPLHF
many	TRBV5-1	TRBJ1-2	.	TGTGCCAGCAGCTTAGATGGGACACTCGGCTACACCTTC	CASSLDGTLGYTF
many	TRBV6-1	TRBJ2-7	.	TGTGCCAGCCAGGGGGGCTACCCCTGGGTCGAGCAGTACTTC	CASQGGYPWVEQYF
many	TRBV11-2	TRBJ2-7	.	TGTGCCAGCAGCTTAGTGTCCGGGAACTCCTACGAGCAGTACTTC	CASSLVSGNSYEQYF
few	TRBV28	TRBJ2-2	.	TGTGCCAGCATGAAGTCGATGAACACCGGGGAGCTGTTTTTT	CASMKSMNTGELFF
many	TRBV6-5	TRBJ1-4	TRBD1	TGTGCCAGCAGTTCCGGGACAGCTAATGAAAAACTGTTTTTT	CASSSGTANEKLFF
.	TRBV7-2	TRBJ2-2	.	TGTGCCAGCAGCCCAATGCCGGGGGGCTGGAGTGGGGAGCTGTCTTTT	CASSPMPGGWSGELSF
many	TRBV7-2	TRBJ1-2	TRBD1	TGTGCCAGCAGCTTAGTAGGACAGGCTAACTATGGCTACACCTTC	CASSLVGQANYGYTF
many	TRBV11-2	TRBJ1-2	.	TGTGCCAGCAGCTTAGATAGGGGCTCAGACTATGGCTACACCTTC	CASSLDRGSDYGYTF
many	TRBV2	TRBJ2-7	TRBD2	TGTGCCAGCCGCTCCGGGACTAGCGGCATCGGGCAGTACTTC	CASRSGTSGIGQYF
many	TRBV6-1	TRBJ2-1	TRBD2	TGTGCCAGCATCTTTAGCGGGGGGACCTACAATGAGCAGTTCTTC	CASIFSGGTYNEQFF
many	TRBV18	TRBJ2-1	.	TGTGCCAGCTCACAAGCGAATGAGCAGTTCTTC	CASSQANEQFF
many	TRBV12-3/TRBV12-4	TRBJ1-1	.	TGTGCCAGCAGCCCCTCTGGGGGTGGGGTCACTGAAGCTTTCTTT	CASSPSGGGVTEAFF
many	TRBV4-1	TRBJ2-7	.	TGCGCCAGCAGCCAAGCCAGGGCGTACGAGCAGTACTTC	CASSQARAYEQYF
many	TRBV15	TRBJ2-7	TRBD1	TGTGCCGGAACAGGGGGCCACGAGCAGTACTTC	CAGTGGHEQYF
.	TRBV9	TRBJ2-5	.	TGTGCCAGCAGCGTATTCACTAGGGCTGGGGAGACCCAGTACTTC	CASSVFTRAGETQYF
many	TRBV6-1	TRBJ2-4	TRBD1	TGTGCCAGCAGTGTCCGATTAGGGACAGGGTTGAACATTCAGTACTTC	CASSVRLGTGLNIQYF
many	TRBV12-3/TRBV12-4	TRBJ2-7	.	TGTGCCAGCAGTTCACCCCAACATTACGAGCAGTACTTC	CASSSPQHYEQYF
few	TRBV19	TRBJ2-6	TRBD2	TGTGCCAGTAGTCGGGGGGAATCTGGGGCCAACGTCCTGACTTTC	CASSRGESGANVLTF
many	TRBV6-1	TRBJ1-1	.	TGTGCCAGCACCCGGGCCGGGACGGGGAACACTGAAGCTTTCTTT	CASTRAGTGNTEAFF
many	TRBV24-1	TRBJ2-1	TRBD2	TGTGCCACCTCTAGCGGGACCTCCTACAATGAGCAGTTCTTC	CATSSGTSYNEQFF
.	TRBV12-3/TRBV12-4	TRBJ2-1	.	TGTGCCAGCAGAGGAGCCGGGACCGCAAATGAGCAGTTCTTC	CASRGAGTANEQFF
many	TRBV19	TRBJ1-1	.	TGTGCCAGTAGTTCTGCAAAAGACATGAACACTGAAGCTTTCTTT	CASSSAKDMNTEAFF
many	TRBV18	TRBJ1-2	.	TGTGCCAGCTCCCAATCAGCTGAGTATGGCTACACCTTC	CASSQSAEYGYTF
few	TRBV6-2/TRBV6-3	TRBJ2-3	.	TGTGCCAGCAGTTACTCGCCTAGCCCTAGCACAGATACGCAGTATTTT	CASSYSPSPSTDTQYF
many	TRBV10-3	TRBJ1-1	.	TGTGCCATCAGCCAATCGGGTACCTCTGAAGCTTTCTTT	CAISQSGTSEAFF
many	TRBV13	TRBJ1-5	.	TGTGCCAGCAGCTTAGGCCGGAGGGGGTTGGGAAGCAATCAGCCCCAGCATTTT	CASSLGRRGLGSNQPQHF
many	TRBV7-2	TRBJ2-3	.	TGTGCCAGCAGCTTAGGCTTGGCGACAGATACGCAGTATTTT	CASSLGLATDTQYF
.	TRBV19	TRBJ1-5	.	TGTGCCGGTAGTATACCTCGAGGGACCTATAGCAATCAGCCCCAGCATTTT	CAGSIPRGTYSNQPQHF
many	TRBV2	TRBJ1-1	.	TGTGCCAGCCTCTTCGCGGGTGCCTGGGGTGGTGAAGCTTTCTTT	CASLFAGAWGGEAFF